A selection of T cell receptor beta chains follows, all from one sample in a study of blood T cell repertoires in COVID-19. Repertoires were generated with immunoSEQ multiplex PCR, while TCRdb's copy carries only in-frame clones and drops some. The sample holds 40,000 to 65,000 clones, over 70% seen once. Material for sequencing was peripheral blood. The source is a human donor with active or convalescent COVID-19. The donor label of this sample is uncertain. CDR3s include the opening cysteine and the closing phenylalanine or tryptophan. D genes are given only for firm matches. Size is omitted from some rows. Given values are once, few, many or a class for expanded clones.

j_call clone_size v_call d_call cdr3_aa cdr3_nt
TRBJ2-5 . TRBV9 . CASSGQVQETQYF TGTGCCAGCAGCGGGCAGGTCCAAGAGACCCAGTACTTC
TRBJ2-7 . TRBV7-2 TRBD1 CASSLGRTGPPYEQYF TGTGCCAGCAGCTTAGGGAGGACAGGGCCTCCCTACGAGCAGTACTTC
TRBJ2-3 . TRBV11-3 TRBD1 CASSLQTTGAGDTQYF TGTGCCAGCAGCTTACAGACGACAGGGGCGGGGGATACGCAGTATTTT
TRBJ2-7 once TRBV24-1 TRBD1 CATEGQGTLEQYF TGTGCCACTGAGGGACAGGGTACACTCGAGCAGTACTTC
TRBJ2-7 . TRBV30 TRBD2 CAWSGTSGSAYEQYF TGTGCCTGGAGCGGGACTAGCGGGAGCGCCTACGAGCAGTACTTC
TRBJ1-1 . TRBV7-2 TRBD1 CASSLVGQGKAFF TGTGCCAGCAGCTTAGTTGGACAGGGGAAAGCTTTCTTT
TRBJ1-2 . TRBV3-1/TRBV3-2 . CASSQTLIRGYTF TGTGCCAGCAGCCAGACCCTCATCAGGGGCTACACCTTC
TRBJ2-7 . TRBV7-2 . CASSLVGTGNEQYF TGTGCCAGCAGCTTAGTTGGCACAGGGAACGAGCAGTACTTC
TRBJ2-3 . TRBV27 . CASSRTGGTDTQYF TGTGCCAGCAGTCGTACAGGAGGGACAGATACGCAGTATTTT
TRBJ1-5 . TRBV6-2/TRBV6-3 . CASSWGGISNQPQHF TGTGCCAGCAGTTGGGGGGGAATAAGCAATCAGCCCCAGCATTTT
TRBJ2-3 . TRBV4-2 TRBD2 CASSTETSGRADTQYF TGTGCCAGCAGCACCGAGACTAGCGGGAGGGCGGATACGCAGTATTTT
TRBJ1-1 few TRBV21-1 . CASSKMPLSDTEAFF TGTGCCAGCAGCAAAATGCCACTCTCGGACACTGAAGCTTTCTTT
TRBJ2-3 . TRBV11-3 TRBD2 CASSLGRSSGIKDTQYF TGTGCCAGCAGCTTAGGGCGGAGTAGCGGGATTAAAGATACGCAGTATTTT
TRBJ2-7 . TRBV18 TRBD2 CASSPPSGTYEQYF TGTGCCAGCTCACCTCCTAGCGGCACCTACGAGCAGTACTTC
TRBJ2-7 . TRBV7-2 . CASSLAFGRITYEQYF TGTGCCAGCAGCTTAGCGTTCGGGAGAATCACCTACGAGCAGTACTTC
TRBJ1-3 few TRBV4-1 . CASSQAVAISGNTIYF TGCGCCAGCAGCCAAGCCGTCGCGATCTCTGGAAACACCATATATTTT
TRBJ2-7 few TRBV29-1 TRBD1 CSATKGQGLISYEQYF TGCAGCGCAACGAAGGGACAGGGGCTAATCTCCTACGAGCAGTACTTC
TRBJ2-3 . TRBV6-5 . CASKNRQGTDTQYF TGTGCCAGCAAGAACAGGCAAGGCACAGATACGCAGTATTTT
TRBJ1-2 once TRBV30 . CAWSARGSTNYGYTF TGTGCCTGGAGTGCACGGGGGTCAACGAACTATGGCTACACCTTC
TRBJ2-5 . TRBV27 . CASTQGETQYF TGTGCCAGCACCCAGGGAGAGACCCAGTACTTC
TRBJ2-2 . TRBV27 TRBD1 CASSLGGAVIAGELFF TGTGCCAGCAGTCTAGGGGGCGCAGTAATTGCCGGGGAGCTGTTTTTT
TRBJ1-2 . TRBV2 . CASSETGLSYGYTF TGTGCCAGCAGTGAAACAGGGTTGAGCTATGGCTACACCTTC
TRBJ2-1 once TRBV5-1 TRBD2 CASSLAGDSYNEQFF TGCGCCAGCAGTTTAGCGGGAGACTCCTACAATGAGCAGTTCTTC
TRBJ2-5 once TRBV19 . CASSLRSLSGTQYF TGTGCCAGTAGTTTACGTAGTTTGAGTGGGACCCAGTACTTC
TRBJ2-1 . TRBV5-1 TRBD1 CASSPEGGQGRDEQFF TGCGCCAGCAGCCCGGAGGGGGGACAGGGGAGGGATGAGCAGTTCTTC
TRBJ2-3 . TRBV9 TRBD1 CASSVALSVGQGNTKITDTQYF TGTGCCAGCAGCGTAGCTTTGTCGGTGGGACAGGGGAACACAAAAATCACAGATACGCAGTATTTT
TRBJ2-7 once TRBV13 TRBD2 CASSLLGGSYEQYF TGTGCCAGCAGCTTATTGGGGGGGTCCTACGAGCAGTACTTC
TRBJ2-3 . TRBV6-5 TRBD1 CASSPGQGRDTQYF TGTGCCAGCAGTCCGGGACAGGGAAGAGATACGCAGTATTTT
TRBJ2-1 few TRBV12-5 . CASGLIREQFF TGTGCTAGTGGTTTGATTCGGGAGCAGTTCTTC